This TCR beta chain was captured in a study of radiotherapy plus CTLA-4 blockade in lung cancer. Study-level points and caveats: The authors reported that early blood T cell clone dynamics, with interferon-beta, best predicted response.

Libraries were prepared by immunoSEQ multiplex PCR; TCRdb keeps only in-frame clonotypes and omits some of them. The repertoire holds 65,000 to 70,000 clones, with roughly 78% as singletons. Concerning this clone itself: Its antigen is not known.

The junction had 8 bases not matched to a gene; V was cut back by 3 bases and J by 1 base. The CDR3 loop spans 17 amino acids. Germline CDR1 is SGDLS and CDR2 is YYNGEE. Sequencing used peripheral blood, obtained from a patient treated with radiotherapy plus ipilimumab. V gene TRBV9 combines with J gene TRBJ2-1; 9 bases match TRBD2. The origin of this receptor is a human donor with non-small cell lung cancer who had a complete response to radiotherapy plus ipilimumab. The CDR3, as DNA: TGTGCCAGCAGCGGGGGAGCGGGGGGCAGGTCCTACAATGAGCAGTTCTTC. Its translation: CASSGGAGGRSYNEQFF.